What follows are 14 T cell receptor beta chains derived from one specimen sequenced in a study of T-cell reconstitution after alpha-beta-depleted transplantation in children. Library preparation (for TCRbeta) was performed with unique molecular identifiers. Each CDR3 protein gets one entry after TCRdb re-called the PCR reads with MiXCR. The sample holds hundreds of thousands of distinct CDR3 sequences; 32% are singletons and the top ten take 2% to 3%. Sequenced here: PBMCs from the stem cell graft donor, sampled from the stem cell graft. These receptors were collected from a human donor who donated a stem cell graft to a child with aplastic anemia.

This chain links TRBV5-4 with TRBJ2-7; D is uncertain. Germline V gene lookup returns CDR1 SGHNT and CDR2 YYREEE (reference sequence). Trimming removed 0 bases at V and 3 bases at J, with 16 bases between. CDR3 length equals 16 residues. The CDR3 protein is CASSLVPKVFGYEQYF. CDR3 nucleotide sequence: TGTGCCAGCAGCTTGGTACCCAAGGTTTTTGGCTACGAGCAGTACTTC.

This clonotype occurred a few times. The V gene is TRBV6-2 or TRBV6-3, the J gene TRBJ2-1; 9 bases agree with TRBD1. CDR3 size: 14 residues. The V gene's germline CDR1 is MNHEY and CDR2 SVGEGT. V dropped 4 bases and J dropped 8; count of bases not matched to a gene: 6. The CDR3 reads CASSSWTGAHEQFF. The CDR3 DNA reads as TGTGCCAGCAGTTCATGGACAGGGGCTCATGAGCAGTTCTTC.

The V gene is TRBV4-3, the J gene TRBJ1-1, with D possibly TRBD1 on 5 matching bases. Germline lookup yields CDR1 LGHNA and CDR2 YSLEER. The CDR3 length is 14 residues. V was cut by 4 bases and J by 4 bases, with 13 bases left in between. CDR3 residues: CASSLFQGGTEAFF. The CDR3, as DNA: TGCGCCAGCAGCCTTTTCCAGGGAGGCACTGAAGCTTTCTTT.

The sample holds many counts of this clonotype. The chain links TRBV29-1 to TRBJ2-7, with D possibly matching TRBD1 (6 bases). Germline lookup yields CDR1 SQVTM and CDR2 ANQGSEA. V lost 6 bases and J lost 2, with 26 bases in between. The CDR3 length is 17 residues. This CDR3 is CSVAQRPQGWTTYEQYV. DNA of the CDR3: TGCAGCGTCGCGCAACGCCCACAGGGATGGACCACCTACGAGCAGTACGTC.

This clonotype was observed once. The chain couples TRBV29-1 to TRBJ2-1; 12 bases agree with TRBD2. Trimming at V came to 7 bases and at J to 10 bases, leaving 5 bases not matched to a gene. The germline V gene has CDR1 SQVTM and CDR2 ANQGSEA. The CDR3 contains 12 residues. CDR3 bases: TGCAGCGCTCGACTAGCGGGAGTAGAGCAGTTCTTC. Translated: CSARLAGVEQFF.

This clonotype appeared a few times. The rearrangement uses TRBV5-1 and TRBJ2-1; 7 nucleotides line up with TRBD2. This CDR3 has 14 amino acids. Looked up from germline, CDR1 is SGHRS and CDR2 is YFSETQ. With V trimmed by 7 bases and J by 6 bases, 10 bases remained unmatched. CDR3 sequence: CASGQAGVGNEQFF. The CDR3 coding sequence is TGCGCCAGCGGTCAGGCGGGAGTGGGCAATGAGCAGTTCTTC.

In this sample, this clonotype turned up a few times. The J gene is TRBJ2-6, the V gene TRBV20-1; no clear D gene. The CDR3 totals 16 residues. Trimming shortened V by 0 bases and J by 0 bases, and 9 bases separated the two germline ends. Germline V lookup: CDR1 DFQATT, CDR2 SNEGSKA (reference sequence). CDR3 sequence reads: CSARDRRVSGANVLTF. CDR3 in DNA: TGCAGTGCTAGAGACAGGCGAGTCTCTGGGGCCAACGTCCTGACTTTC.

This clonotype was found a few times. The rearrangement uses TRBV25-1 and TRBJ2-7; 7 nucleotides align to TRBD1. J gave up 3 bases and V 5 bases, and 7 bases lay outside the gene matches. The CDR3 is 14 residues long. Germline lookup yields CDR1 MGHDK and CDR2 SYGVNS. CDR3 loop: CASSSDRSSYEQYF. Here the CDR3 DNA reads TGTGCCAGCAGTTCGGACAGGAGCAGCTACGAGCAGTACTTC.

This clonotype has just a few counts. This chain uses TRBV10-3 with TRBJ2-3; D is ambiguous. The germline V and J ends were trimmed by 0 bases and 2 bases, with 18 bases remaining between them. Germline V CDR1 and CDR2: ENHRY, SYGVKD. CDR3 length: 18 residues. The CDR3 DNA sequence: TGTGCCATCAGTGAGTCTTCCCCAATCTACCGGTCCACAGATACGCAGTATTTT. It specifies CAISESSPIYRSTDTQYF.

This clonotype was seen a few times. The chain couples TRBV29-1 to TRBJ1-1; tentatively, D is TRBD1 (5 bases). The CDR3 is made up of 13 amino acids. V was cut by 6 bases and J by 1 base, with 12 bases left in between. Germline CDR1 is SQVTM and CDR2 is ANQGSEA. CDR3 in amino acids: CSVQPTGNTEAFF. CDR3 nucleotides: TGCAGCGTCCAACCTACAGGGAACACTGAAGCTTTCTTT. Looking up the rest from reference TRBV29-1 and TRBJ1-1 gives the full variable domain: SAVISQKPSRDICQRGTSLTIQCQVDSQVTMMFWYRQQPGQSLTLIATANQGSEATYESGFVIDKFPISRPNLTFSTLTVSNMSPEDSSIYLCSVQPTGNTEAFFGQGTRLTVV.

The chain uses TRBV5-4 and TRBJ2-3; 10 bases are a match to TRBD2. V lost 4 bases to trimming and J lost 6 bases; unmatched junction nucleotides: 8. The CDR3 length is 15 residues. Germline loops: CDR1 SGHNT, CDR2 YYREEE (reference sequence). In nucleotides, the CDR3 is TGTGCCAGCAGCAAGGTAGCGGGAGGAGGGGATACGCAGTATTTT. Translation: CASSKVAGGGDTQYF.

The rearrangement uses TRBV28 and TRBJ1-5; D not certain. Germline V gene lookup returns CDR1 MDHEN and CDR2 SYDVKM. The V and J ends lost 6 bases and 3 bases respectively, with 15 bases between them. There are 15 residues in the CDR3. CDR3 in DNA: TGTGCCAGCAGGCTATTGGGAGGAGCCAATCAGCCCCAGCATTTT. Its protein is CASRLLGGANQPQHF.

The table lists this clonotype with many counts. The chain employs TRBV6-4 and TRBJ2-3, with 8 bases fitting TRBD1. The germline V gene encodes CDR1 MRHNA and CDR2 SNTAGT. CDR3 length: 15 amino acids. With V trimmed by 3 bases and J by 4 bases, 6 bases remained unmatched. This chain's CDR3 is CASSEGEQGADTQYF. Written as DNA, the CDR3 is TGTGCCAGCAGTGAGGGGGAACAGGGGGCAGATACGCAGTATTTT.

The chain uses TRBV29-1 and TRBJ2-7; 7 nucleotides line up with TRBD2. V was pared by 7 bases and J by 5 bases, with 8 bases of the junction left unmatched. CDR3 length equals 12 residues. Germline V gene lookup returns CDR1 SQVTM and CDR2 ANQGSEA. CDR3 nucleotides: TGCAGCGGGAGAGCGGGATCTGACGAGCAGTACTTC. Translating it yields CSGRAGSDEQYF.